Sequencing of this T cell receptor beta chain was carried out in a study of CD8 T cells in ankylosing spondylitis. Germline V gene sequence: CDR1 SQVTM, CDR2 ANQGSEA. The length of the CDR3 is 13 residues. V lost 2 bases to trimming and J lost 3 bases, with 11 bases between them. TCRdb independently ran MiXCR on the 5' RACE reads; one entry per CDR3 protein. The table shows some 130,000 distinct CDR3 sequences, with about a sixth occurring only once. In its sample, this clonotype was seen many times. Its antigen remains unknown. General study findings and limits: Typical of ankylosing spondylitis blood, it appeared, was a TCR beta motif of roughly eight highly homologous variants.

The sequence was collected from a male donor with ankylosing spondylitis. The chain recombines TRBV29-1 with TRBJ2-7; D is unresolved. Sequencing was done on a sample of blood, either unsorted or a sorted T cell fraction (not recorded which). The CDR3 reads CSVESDTFYEQYF. CDR3 DNA: TGCAGCGTTGAATCTGACACATTCTACGAGCAGTACTTC.